Listed below are T cell receptor beta chains from one sample, sequenced in a study of T-cell memory formation after mild COVID-19. TCRdb fed the 5' RACE reads into MiXCR, producing one record per CDR3 protein. The sample has 280,000 or so distinct CDR3 sequences, over 7% seen once; the top ten hold 22%. The source material was PBMCs or a T cell subset sorted from them (not recorded which). These receptors came from a man aged 18 to 35 who had mild COVID-19 (a few samples of this study predate the infection). Cell type and time point are not known. Each CDR3 is given with its conserved first and last residue. Rows give clone size only sometimes, using once, few, many, or a class for an expanded clone.

j_gene	v_gene	len	abundance	CDR3aa
TRBJ2-3	TRBV5-1	12	once	CASWEGTDTQYF
TRBJ2-5	TRBV12-3/TRBV12-4	18	few	CASSRPPRQAKLQETQYF
TRBJ1-1	TRBV20-1	16	-	CSARDPRQGHATEAFF
TRBJ2-5	TRBV5-1	15	few	CASGWTSGFQETQYF
TRBJ1-2	TRBV6-5	14	-	CASRDNGGYHGYTF
TRBJ2-7	TRBV18	14	few	CASSPVGQGDEQYF
TRBJ1-3	TRBV5-6	15	-	CASSRGTYYGNTIYF
TRBJ2-1	TRBV18	15	many	CASSPQDGQNNEQFF
TRBJ1-2	TRBV7-2	11	many	CASSFNYGYTF
TRBJ2-7	TRBV7-6	13	-	CASSLALAGEQYF
TRBJ2-1	TRBV5-1	11	many	CASRQGNEQFF
TRBJ2-3	TRBV20-1	14	few	CSAPLVASTDTQYF
TRBJ2-3	TRBV9	15	few	CASSATSGDTDTQYF
TRBJ2-1	TRBV9	16	few	CASSPPGGLSYNEQFF
TRBJ2-2	TRBV20-1	14	-	CSARWITGPGELFF
TRBJ2-1	TRBV5-1	17	few	CASSLAGGSRPVDEQFF
TRBJ2-1	TRBV5-1	15	few	CASSLGQLSYNEQFF
TRBJ1-3	TRBV7-2	16	few	CASSLDPGWPGNTIYF
TRBJ2-2	TRBV6-2/TRBV6-3	14	few	CASNRNGVTGELFF
TRBJ2-2	TRBV12-3/TRBV12-4	15	many	CASRPVTANTGELFF
TRBJ1-2	TRBV4-1	14	few	CASSQEIAYYGYTF
TRBJ2-7	TRBV6-6	16	-	CASSYNSGGYRYEQYF
TRBJ1-4	TRBV29-1	15	-	CSVEDPRSGAHQLFF
TRBJ1-3	TRBV11-2	15	few	CASSPNAVSGNTIYF
TRBJ2-7	TRBV18	13	-	CASSPNRGGEQYF
TRBJ1-2	TRBV5-6	15	-	CASSPLETGHPGYTF
TRBJ1-5	TRBV12-3/TRBV12-4	13	-	CASRKQGDQPQHF
TRBJ1-1	TRBV12-3/TRBV12-4	13	-	CASSKGGYTEAFF
TRBJ2-5	TRBV27	15	-	CASSFRGRSQETQYF